The clone carrying this TCR beta chain came up many times. The data derive from a study of blood T cell repertoires in COVID-19. About the study: Italy, Spain and the United States were the sources of the convalescent and acute COVID-19 samples. From T cells, B-cell-depleted T cells, or PBMCs came the material, which was cDNA or gDNA.

The protocol was immunoSEQ multiplex PCR, while the TCRdb copy is restricted to in-frame clones and leaves out a portion. The profile shows about 50,000 clones, 75% to 80% of them singletons. Germline loops: CDR1 SGHKS, CDR2 YYEKEE (reference sequence). The J segment lost 7 bases and the V segment lost 4 bases, leaving 6 bases of the junction unmatched. The CDR3 is made up of 15 amino acids. The chain couples TRBV5-5 to TRBJ1-6; 9 nucleotides agree with TRBD1. Sequences were obtained from peripheral blood. This clonotype originated in a man aged 70-80 years with active or convalescent COVID-19. This CDR3 is CASSHDRGFNSPLHF. The DNA for the CDR3 is TGTGCCAGCAGCCATGACAGGGGGTTCAATTCACCCCTCCACTTT.